This TCR beta chain emerged from a study of T cells expressing NK-cell markers. In generating TCR beta cDNA, 5'RACE template switching with UMIs was used. TCRdb reprocessed the 5' RACE reads and keeps a single row for each CDR3 protein, giving no DNA. The sample data list 300,000 to 500,000 distinct CDR3 sequences. General study points: Clarity on HCMV specificity was lacking for the expanded NKG2C+ T cell clones.

Looked up from germline, CDR1 is SGHRS and CDR2 is YFSETQ. The CDR3 loop spans 16 amino acids. Comments on this clonotype: The target antigen is unknown.

The V gene is TRBV5-1, the J gene TRBJ2-3; the TCRdb D gene call, TRBD2, has no DNA to confirm it. The TCR was taken from a woman between 45 and 60 years old in good health. The sample consisted of blood T cells: a sorted CD56 or NKG2C T cell subset, CD4+ or CD8+ T cells, or bulk PBMC T cells (not recorded which). The CDR3 protein is CASSLETGTLGNTQYF.